The present TCR beta chain was sequenced within a study of CD8+ T cells in alopecia areata listed by TCRdb under 2018. For the wider study: Treated patients were enrolled in an open-label pilot trial of oral tofacitinib at 5 to 10 mg twice daily for moderate-to-severe alopecia areata. RNA was obtained with the PAXgene miRNA kit for fixed scalp, the miRNeasy kit for PBMCs, and the RNeasy kit for mouse skin. In humans, TCRbeta sequencing was performed on scalp tissue and on sorted CD4+ and CD8+ peripheral blood T cells from healthy controls and from patients with patchy or totalis/universalis alopecia areata. Tofacitinib-treated patients had biopsies at baseline and at 4 and 24 weeks of treatment, with a later scalp biopsy in several patients. Disease severity in treated patients was measured with the SALT score, which quantifies the percentage of affected scalp surface area. To study T cell clonal expansion in alopecia areata, the researchers applied high-throughput TCRbeta sequencing to both the C3H/HeJ mouse model and human patients. Tofacitinib was given for 6 to 18 months, followed by 6 months of follow-up off drug to assess delayed response and recurrence. TCRbeta CDR3 regions were amplified by immunoSEQ multiplex PCR with 35 Vbeta forward and 13 Jbeta reverse primers. Scalp clonality was compared among normal scalp (n=4), patchy alopecia areata scalp (n=8), and alopecia totalis/universalis scalp (n=8).

The sample's time point label, decoded: around 4 weeks on oral tofacitinib. Taken with the paper, the label for treatment or condition translates to: oral pan-JAK inhibitor, 5-10 mg twice daily. Peripheral blood and lesional scalp punch biopsies were obtained from patients with alopecia areata. After PBMCs were isolated by density centrifugation and stained for CD3, CD4 and CD8, a FACSAria was used to sort CD4+ and CD8+ T cells. The library was generated by the immunoSEQ multiplex PCR assay. RNA was extracted from all samples and reverse transcribed into cDNA as template for TCR sequencing. First-strand cDNA was synthesized with SuperScript III using a 2:1 mix of oligo-dT and random hexamers. A synthetic immune receptor repertoire was used to gauge amplification bias, and whatever bias remained was removed computationally. Regarding the original processing steps: Raw reads were preprocessed to remove errors, and CDR3 was defined according to IMGT conventions as the region from the conserved cysteine to phenylalanine. Clonality was computed as 1 minus the Shannon entropy, with the entropy normalized by log2 of the number of productive unique TCRs. CD4 or CD8 identity of scalp clones was inferred by cross-referencing scalp TCRbeta sequences with sorted blood CD4 and CD8 repertoires. Entries here come from immuneACCESS through TCRdb and include only in-frame sequences with V and J called. Some clones fail to appear in such tables; in the studies checked, an unresolved V gene covers under half of the shortfall, and the cause of the remainder is unknown. V and J calls plus clone size are reproduced from that table; the DNA served to infer D and trimming. The sample table contains about 150,000 clones; only one count was recorded for 45% to 60% of them. The ten most abundant clones make up more than 15% of the sample.

Notes on this clone: The target of this receptor is not known. Within one base of it there is no much larger clone, and no base qualities were kept.

Overall results and qualifications from the work: The treated cohort was small, with a single nonresponder, so links between baseline CD8+ expansion and response need larger studies. Shared TCR sequences between patients were less evident than in mice, which may be partly attributable to HLA diversity in the patient population. Higher clonality and more expanded CD8+ clones were observed in lesional scalp than in normal scalp, particularly in alopecia totalis/universalis, a finding suggestive of antigenic drive. Many expanded lesional clones were found to persist in scalp and blood during tofacitinib treatment, and relapse after treatment cessation may be partly explained by this persistence. Unlike mouse skin, where gammadelta T cells dominate, normal human skin contains resident alphabeta T cells that get sequenced too, which complicates analysis of the scalp TCR repertoire. Tofacitinib significantly lowered scalp clonality and the number of expanded CD8+ clones among the top 100 scalp clones.

The CDR3 runs 15 amino acids, cysteine and phenylalanine included. Of all the DNA, just the CDR3 is kept, 45 bases in frame from base 1. Via the germline V gene, CDR1 is LGHNA and CDR2 YSLEER. The trim is 1 base for V and 1 base for J, with a gap of 9 bases between the germline ends. The V gene is TRBV4-3 and the J gene is TRBJ2-3; tentative D gene TRBD2, with 5 bases matching. The sample was CD8+ T cells sorted from blood, taken at week 4, from a patient treated with tofacitinib. The receptor was isolated from a human donor with alopecia areata. The CDR3 is CASSQVDSGTDTQYF. In nucleotides, the sequence is TGCGCCAGCAGCCAAGTGGATAGCGGCACAGATACGCAGTATTTT.